Sequencing of this T cell receptor beta chain was carried out in a study of cytomegalovirus exposure and HLA in healthy donors. PCR primers comprised 60 Vbeta and 13 Jbeta primers. TCRdb keeps only in-frame clones here, not all; method: immunoSEQ multiplex PCR. Recorded for this sample: 55,000 to 75,000 clones. The V and J ends lost 7 bases and 6 bases respectively, with 13 bases between them. The germline V gene has CDR1 MDHEN and CDR2 SYDVKM. This CDR3 spans 13 amino acids. Nominally healthy donors were sampled, though unrecorded immune exposures were likely. The clonotype originates from a woman aged 25 to 39 in good health and CMV-seronegative. Sequenced input: PBMCs. The V call is TRBV28, the J call TRBJ1-5; possible D gene TRBD1, 6 bases. CDR3 coding DNA: TGTGCCAGCACCACCCCAGGGGTTCAGCCCCAGCATTTT. As protein: CASTTPGVQPQHF.